What follows are 20 T cell receptor beta chains derived from one specimen sequenced in a study of blood T cell repertoires in COVID-19. The method was immunoSEQ multiplex PCR; TCRdb's version includes in-frame clones alone and lacks a portion of them. The data contain under 250,000 clones, around 89% of them singletons. Sequencing was carried out using PBMCs or T cells enriched from blood (not recorded which). The receptor source for this set is a woman between 18 and 29 years old in a cohort exposed to, infected with or recovered from COVID-19 (not recorded which).

The rearrangement uses TRBV3-1 (or the pseudogene TRBV3-2) and TRBJ1-4, with TRBD1 as a possible D gene (5 bases). V was shortened by 4 bases and J by 6 bases, with 12 bases between the two germline ends. Germline V CDR1 and CDR2: LGHDT, YNNKEL (reference sequence). This CDR3 has 14 residues. CDR3 nucleotides: TGTGCCAGCAGCCTGACGGGGGTGGATGAAAAACTGTTTTTT. It codes for CASSLTGVDEKLFF.

The rearrangement joins TRBV9 to TRBJ2-2; no reliable D call. Germline CDR1 is SGDLS and CDR2 is YYNGEE. The CDR3 has 14 amino acids. Trimming took 4 bases from V and 0 from J, leaving 7 bases between them. The CDR3 protein is CASSPTPNTGELFF. Here the CDR3 DNA reads TGTGCCAGCAGCCCCACACCGAACACCGGGGAGCTGTTTTTT.

The gene calls are TRBV4-1 and TRBJ2-1; TRBD2 matches 9 bases. Germline CDR1 reads MGHRA; CDR2 reads YSYEKL. V dropped 1 base and J dropped 11; count of bases not matched to a gene: 6. This CDR3 has 14 amino acids. The CDR3 sequence: CASSQGTSVDKQFF. DNA for the CDR3: TGCGCCAGCAGCCAAGGGACTAGCGTAGACAAGCAGTTCTTC.

The V and J genes are TRBV4-1 and TRBJ1-6, with D possibly TRBD1 on 6 matching bases. Trimming stripped 3 bases from V and 7 bases from J, with 16 bases between. The CDR3 loop spans 16 amino acids. Germline assignment: CDR1 MGHRA and CDR2 YSYEKL. The CDR3 sequence: CASSQYTGMGNSPLHF. Written as DNA, the CDR3 is TGCGCCAGCAGCCAGTACACAGGGATGGGGAATTCACCCCTCCACTTT.

This sequence joins TRBV14 and TRBJ2-7, with D possibly being TRBD2 (6 bases). This CDR3 is built from 15 residues. V lost 1 base and J 2 bases, leaving 12 bases between the germline ends. Germline V gives CDR1 SGHDN, CDR2 FVKESK. The CDR3 nucleotides read TGTGCCAGCAGCCAAGTCTGGGCGGGGCCCTACGAGCAGTACTTC. Its translation: CASSQVWAGPYEQYF.

The chain links TRBV2 to TRBJ1-3; 7 nucleotides agree with TRBD1. V lost 6 bases, J lost 8 bases, and 7 bases stayed unmatched. The CDR3 sequence is 13 residues long. Per germline, CDR1 SNHLY and CDR2 FYNNEI. The CDR3 DNA reads TGTGCCAGCAGGCAGGGGGTAGCGGACACCATATATTTT. This codes for CASRQGVADTIYF.

This clone appeared a few times. This chain joins TRBV7-9 and TRBJ1-6, with a weak D call TRBD1 (6 bases). Trimming removed 5 bases from V and 4 bases from J, with 9 bases in between. This CDR3 is 14 amino acids long. Germline V gene lookup returns CDR1 SEHNR and CDR2 FQNEAQ (reference sequence). The CDR3 reads CASSPGQYNSPLHF. In nucleotides, the CDR3 is TGTGCCAGCAGCCCGGGACAATATAATTCACCCCTCCACTTT.

The chain is built from TRBV12-3 or TRBV12-4 and TRBJ1-6, with D unclear. V was trimmed by 2 bases and J by 10 bases, leaving 9 bases between them. The CDR3 has 13 residues. The CDR3 DNA sequence: TGTGCCAGCAGTTTAACGGGTTTATCACCCCTCCACTTT. Translation gives CASSLTGLSPLHF.

This sequence joins TRBV5-1 and TRBJ1-6, with D tentatively TRBD1 (5 bases). The ends were cut back, 4 bases at V and 8 bases at J, with 16 bases in the middle. Germline CDR1 is SGHRS and CDR2 is YFSETQ. The length of the CDR3 is 15 residues. The CDR3 is CASSATGNGDSPLHF. As DNA, the CDR3 is TGCGCCAGCAGCGCCACAGGCAACGGCGATTCACCCCTCCACTTT.

This chain joins TRBV28 and TRBJ1-6, with D unclear. The CDR3 totals 13 residues. The V and J ends lost 3 bases and 14 bases respectively, with 14 bases between them. CDR1 MDHEN and CDR2 SYDVKM come from the germline V gene. The CDR3 nucleotides are TGTGCCAGCAGTTTTTCTGCAGTAGCCACCCTCCACTTT. Encoded protein: CASSFSAVATLHF.

The gene calls are TRBV6-2 or TRBV6-3 and TRBJ2-1, with 9 bases matching TRBD2. The CDR3 runs to 18 residues. Looked up from germline, CDR1 is MNHEY and CDR2 is SVGEGT. V dropped 2 bases and J dropped 3; count of bases not matched to a gene: 11. CDR3 region: CASSYPRTSERGYNEQFF. The CDR3 bases are TGTGCCAGCAGTTACCCCCGGACTAGCGAAAGGGGCTACAATGAGCAGTTCTTC.

The CDR3 region has the DNA TGCGCCAGCAGCTTAGTAGGACAGGGAGGCACTGAAGCTTTCTTT. It encodes CASSLVGQGGTEAFF. V gene TRBV5-1 combines with J gene TRBJ1-1, with TRBD1 matching over 8 bases. The junction had 7 bases not matched to a gene; V was cut back by 2 bases and J by 4 bases. This CDR3 comprises 15 residues. CDR1 is SGHRS, CDR2 YFSETQ, per germline.

This clone was recorded only once. The genes are TRBV28 and TRBJ1-6; D not certain. From germline, CDR1 is MDHEN and CDR2 SYDVKM. V lost 5 bases and J lost 5, with 7 bases in between. The CDR3 contains 13 residues. The CDR3 reads CASSPRDNSPLHF. The CDR3 region has the DNA TGTGCCAGCAGTCCCCGGGATAATTCACCCCTCCACTTT.

This chain joins TRBV28 and TRBJ2-7, with D perhaps TRBD2 (7 bases). The ends were cut back, 8 bases at V and 2 bases at J, with 13 bases in the middle. This CDR3 contains 13 residues. Germline CDR1 and CDR2: MDHEN and SYDVKM. The CDR3 protein is CASGVGGAYEQYF. CDR3 nucleotides: TGTGCCAGCGGGGTAGGGGGGGCCTACGAGCAGTACTTC. The whole variable domain, filled in from reference TRBV28 and TRBJ2-7, reads DVKVTQSSRYLVKRTGEKVFLECVQDMDHENMFWYRQDPGLGLRLIYFSYDVKMKEKGDIPEGYSVSREKKERFSLILESASTNQTSMYLCASGVGGAYEQYFGPGTRLTVT.

The rearrangement links TRBV29-1 to TRBJ2-5; 7 positions match TRBD2. The CDR3 has 12 amino acids. V lost 4 bases, J lost 5 bases, and 4 bases stayed unmatched. Germline V gene data show CDR1 as SQVTM and CDR2 as ANQGSEA. CDR3 region: CSVVGGVETQYF. The CDR3 DNA reads TGCAGCGTTGTGGGGGGGGTGGAGACCCAGTACTTC.

This clone was seen only once. The rearrangement uses TRBV29-1 and TRBJ1-1; TRBD1 might be the D (5 bases). Germline CDR1 SQVTM, CDR2 ANQGSEA. This CDR3 comprises 12 residues. Trimming took off 3 bases at V and 7 bases at J, with 12 bases between the two ends. In DNA, the CDR3 is TGCAGCGTTGAGCCAGGGCCACGTGAAGCTTTCTTT. It is translated as CSVEPGPREAFF.

The V and J genes are TRBV19 and TRBJ2-5; D uncertain. The germline V gene has CDR1 LNHDA and CDR2 SQIVND (reference sequence). The length of the CDR3 is 11 residues. Trimming took 4 bases from V and 10 from J, leaving 10 bases between them. In DNA, the CDR3 is TGTGCCAGTAGTAGCCCTCGGAGCCAGTACTTC. Its protein product is CASSSPRSQYF.

The genes are TRBV7-8 and TRBJ1-2, with no clear D. The ends were cut back, 1 base at V and 8 bases at J, with 14 bases in the middle. Germline CDR1 SGHVS, CDR2 FQNEAQ. CDR3 length: 14 residues. The CDR3 DNA sequence: TGTGCCAGCAGCTTAGACGGCAGCGCTCTCGGCTACACCTTC. This gives the protein CASSLDGSALGYTF.

CDR3 amino acids: CASNPGTGGVEQYF. The CDR3, as DNA: TGTGCCTCAAATCCCGGGACAGGGGGCGTCGAGCAGTACTTC. J is TRBJ2-7 and V is TRBV7-9, with 12 bases that match TRBD1. From germline, CDR1 is SEHNR and CDR2 FQNEAQ (reference sequence). The length of the CDR3 is 14 residues. Trimming removed 11 bases from V and 6 bases from J; junction bases left unmatched: 11.

V is TRBV9 and J is TRBJ1-2; no clear D gene. Deletions cut 0 bases from V and 0 bases from J, with 9 bases between. The CDR3 totals 15 residues. Germline V gene data show CDR1 as SGDLS and CDR2 as YYNGEE. The CDR3 region is CASSVVDTPNYGYTF. CDR3 coding DNA: TGTGCCAGCAGCGTAGTTGACACGCCTAACTATGGCTACACCTTC.